This entry is about one T cell receptor beta chain. This specimen belongs to a study of blood T cell repertoires in COVID-19. Study-level background: COVID-19 samples collected from the United States, Italy and Spain covered acute and convalescent phases.

Participants' own reports of clinical history determined their cohort assignment. CDR3 size: 15 residues. The V and J ends lost 5 bases and 9 bases, in that order; junction bases with no gene match: 10. Germline V gene lookup returns CDR1 LNHDA and CDR2 SQIVND (reference sequence). Libraries were prepared by immunoSEQ multiplex PCR; TCRdb keeps only in-frame clonotypes and omits some of them. The table includes around 290,000 clones, more than 70% detected once. The sequenced sample consisted of PBMCs or T cells enriched from blood (not recorded which). The rearrangement uses TRBV19 and TRBJ1-6, with 7 bases that match TRBD1. The clonotype originates from a woman in her sixties in a cohort exposed to, infected with or recovered from COVID-19 (not recorded which). CDR3 in amino acids: CASSERQGSTSPLHF. The DNA of the CDR3 is TGTGCCAGTAGTGAGCGACAGGGAAGCACTTCACCCCTCCACTTT.